Following are 20 T cell receptor beta chains from one sample sequenced in a study of Ad26.COV2.S vaccination and SARS-CoV-2 variants. Libraries were prepared by immunoSEQ multiplex PCR; TCRdb keeps only in-frame clonotypes and omits some of them. The sample lists 85,000 to 120,000 clones; about 78% were seen once. The material sequenced was peripheral blood, taken after recovery from COVID-19. The receptors were sampled from a human donor who had recovered from COVID-19.

CDR3 coding DNA: TGTGCCTGGAGTGTACTGGGAATCTCTGGAAACACCATATATTTT. Residues: CAWSVLGISGNTIYF. The J gene is TRBJ1-3, the V gene TRBV30; D not certain. The V end was cut by 0 bases, the J end by 0 bases, with 9 bases between. This CDR3 region has 15 residues. The germline V gene has CDR1 GTSNPN and CDR2 SVGIG (reference sequence).

The chain carries TRBV27 and TRBJ1-4; no reliable D call. Germline loops: CDR1 MNHEY, CDR2 SMNVEV (reference sequence). Trimming removed 4 bases at V and 7 bases at J, with 16 bases between. The CDR3 consists of 15 residues. CDR3 residues: CASSSRVGRIEKLFF. CDR3 DNA sequence: TGTGCCAGCAGTTCCCGGGTTGGCCGCATTGAAAAACTGTTTTTT.

This sequence joins TRBV19 and TRBJ1-2; D possibly corresponds to TRBD1 (5 bases). This CDR3 comprises 15 residues. Trimming removed 7 bases from V and 8 bases from J, with 23 bases in between. Per germline, CDR1 LNHDA and CDR2 SQIVND (reference sequence). CDR3 nucleotides: TGTGCCAGTACCAAGGGACGGAACCTCGGAAGGGGCTACACCTTC. This encodes CASTKGRNLGRGYTF.

V and J are TRBV29-1 and TRBJ1-4; the D is unclear. The CDR3 loop spans 14 amino acids. V lost 5 bases and J lost 0, with 10 bases in between. Germline lookup yields CDR1 SQVTM and CDR2 ANQGSEA. The CDR3 here is CSVSDGTTNEKLFF. The CDR3 DNA is TGCAGCGTTTCAGACGGCACAACTAATGAAAAACTGTTTTTT.

This chain connects TRBV13 to TRBJ2-7, with D tentatively TRBD2 (7 bases). Germline CDR1 PRHDT, CDR2 FYEKMQ (reference sequence). This CDR3 is 13 amino acids long. V lost 0 bases and J 7 bases, leaving 10 bases between the germline ends. This CDR3 reads CASSLGGGREQYF. CDR3 DNA sequence: TGTGCCAGCAGCTTAGGCGGGGGGCGGGAGCAGTACTTC.

The V gene is TRBV4-2, the J gene TRBJ2-2; D call uncertain. The CDR3 is 14 amino acids. Germline V gives CDR1 LGHNA, CDR2 YNFKEQ. The V gene lost 1 base and the J gene lost 1 base, with 4 bases spanning the gap. Here the CDR3 reads CASSQGRNTGELFF. CDR3 nucleotides: TGTGCCAGCAGCCAAGGGCGGAACACCGGGGAGCTGTTTTTT.

The chain uses TRBV4-3 and TRBJ1-2, with TRBD1 matching 12 bases. The V segment lost 0 bases and the J segment 8 bases; nucleotides outside the gene matches: 7. The CDR3 runs 16 residues. Germline V gene lookup returns CDR1 LGHNA and CDR2 YSLEER. The CDR3 loop reads CASSQEWFGTGGGYTF. CDR3 sequence (DNA): TGCGCCAGCAGCCAAGAATGGTTTGGGACAGGGGGCGGCTACACCTTC.

The V gene is TRBV5-4, the J gene TRBJ2-7, with D maybe TRBD2 (6 bases). CDR3 length: 15 residues. Trimming pared 4 bases from V and 0 bases from J, leaving 14 bases between. From germline, CDR1 is SGHNT and CDR2 YYREEE (reference sequence). The CDR3, as DNA: TGTGCCAGCAGCCGCGGCGACGGGGGCTCCTACGAGCAGTACTTC. Protein sequence: CASSRGDGGSYEQYF.

This clone was detected once. The chain recombines TRBV4-2 with TRBJ2-3, with 11 bases fitting TRBD2. V lost 0 bases to trimming and J lost 0 bases; unmatched junction nucleotides: 11. This CDR3 spans 20 amino acids. The germline gives CDR1 LGHNA, CDR2 YNFKEQ. The CDR3 here is CASSQEESSGGADSTDTQYF. In DNA, the CDR3 is TGTGCCAGCAGCCAAGAGGAAAGTAGCGGGGGGGCAGACAGCACAGATACGCAGTATTTT.

This clone was detected only once. V is TRBV7-9 and J is TRBJ2-7; D may be TRBD1 or TRBD2 (5 bases each). Trimming took 6 bases from V and 0 from J, leaving 12 bases between them. This CDR3 is built from 14 residues. CDR1 and CDR2 (germline): SEHNR, FQNEAQ (reference sequence). This CDR3 reads CASRLDGTSYEQYF. As DNA, the CDR3 is TGTGCCAGCAGGTTGGACGGGACCTCCTACGAGCAGTACTTC.

The rearrangement joins TRBV5-1 to TRBJ2-3; 9 bases map to TRBD2. V was clipped by 2 bases and J by 4 bases; unmatched bases: 5. Germline-derived CDR1 and CDR2 are SGHRS and YFSETQ. The CDR3 consists of 15 residues. The DNA of the CDR3 is TGCGCCAGCAGCTTCGGCGGGGGGGTCTCAGATACGCAGTATTTT. Protein sequence: CASSFGGGVSDTQYF.

This clone was detected a few times. The genes are TRBV3-1 (or the pseudogene TRBV3-2) and TRBJ1-1, with TRBD1 matching 8 bases. Germline V lookup: CDR1 LGHDT, CDR2 YNNKEL (reference sequence). The CDR3 is made up of 12 amino acids. Trimming took 1 base from V and 11 from J; bases not matched to a gene: 3. CDR3 DNA: TGTGCCAGCAGCCAAGGGTGGACAGGGGCTTTCTTT. Its protein product is CASSQGWTGAFF.

V usage is TRBV2 and J usage is TRBJ2-5; D call uncertain. Germline assignment: CDR1 SNHLY and CDR2 FYNNEI. The V end was cut by 7 bases, the J end by 0 bases, with 9 bases between. The CDR3 has 13 amino acids. The CDR3 DNA sequence: TGTGCCAGCACCTTGGCAGACCAAGAGACCCAGTACTTC. This translates into CASTLADQETQYF.

This clone was seen only a few times. This rearrangement joins TRBV7-9 to TRBJ2-7, with 7 bases identical to TRBD2. The junction had 10 bases not matched to a gene; V was cut back by 5 bases and J by 3 bases. Germline V CDR1 and CDR2: SEHNR, FQNEAQ (reference sequence). CDR3 length: 15 amino acids. CDR3 region: CASSLVAGVFYEQYF. In DNA form, the CDR3 reads TGTGCCAGCAGCCTCGTCGCGGGGGTATTCTACGAGCAGTACTTC.

This clone was picked up a small number of times. The V call is TRBV5-6, the J call TRBJ1-2, with D possibly being TRBD1 (5 bases). The CDR3 runs 15 residues. V lost 4 bases to trimming and J lost 6 bases, with 19 bases between them. The germline V gene has CDR1 SGHDT and CDR2 YYEEEE. CDR3 nucleotide sequence: TGTGCCAGCAGCCATCAACCCCCAGGGAAGAATGGCTACACCTTC. This gives the protein CASSHQPPGKNGYTF.

The chain combines TRBV28 with TRBJ1-1; D is perhaps TRBD1 (6 bases). Germline CDR1 and CDR2: MDHEN and SYDVKM. The CDR3 consists of 15 residues. The V and J ends lost 6 bases and 1 base respectively, with 15 bases between them. DNA of the CDR3: TGTGCCAGCAGGCGAAACTTACAGGGGAACACTGAAGCTTTCTTT. Encoded protein: CASRRNLQGNTEAFF.

J is TRBJ2-3 and V is TRBV6-1; D might be TRBD1 or TRBD2, each matching 5 bases. Trimming stripped 3 bases from V and 0 bases from J, with 13 bases between. The CDR3 has 16 amino acids. Germline V gives CDR1 MNHNS, CDR2 SASEGT. CDR3 nucleotides: TGTGCCAGCAGTGATTGGACGGGACCTAGCACAGATACGCAGTATTTT. Its protein product is CASSDWTGPSTDTQYF.

V is TRBV7-6 and J is TRBJ2-1, with 7 bases that match TRBD1. The germline CDR1 and CDR2 sequences are SGHVS and FNYEAQ. The junction had 9 bases not matched to a gene; V was cut back by 4 bases and J by 3 bases. This CDR3 has 16 amino acids. In DNA, the CDR3 is TGTGCCAGCAGCTCCCAAGGGGGACAGAACTACAATGAGCAGTTCTTC. Translated: CASSSQGGQNYNEQFF.

The V and J genes are TRBV10-1 and TRBJ2-5; tentatively, D is TRBD1 or TRBD2 (5 bases each). Between the trimmed V and J ends, which lost 8 bases and 0 bases, there was a span of 16 bases. Germline V lookup: CDR1 WNHNN, CDR2 SYGVQD (reference sequence). The CDR3 sequence is 15 residues long. The CDR3 bases are TGCGCCAGCCCCTACCGGGACCATTACCAAGAGACCCAGTACTTC. Its protein is CASPYRDHYQETQYF.

The V call is TRBV19, the J call TRBJ1-2; D ambiguous. This CDR3 is 12 amino acids long. The germline gives CDR1 LNHDA, CDR2 SQIVND (reference sequence). Between the trimmed V and J ends, which lost 3 bases and 0 bases, there was a span of 2 bases. The CDR3 bases are TGTGCCAGTAGTATTTCTAACTATGGCTACACCTTC. Protein: CASSISNYGYTF.